This T cell receptor (beta chain) is drawn from a study of T-cell reconstitution after alpha-beta-depleted transplantation in children (dated by TCRdb to 2016 to 2017). Study-wide context: Using TCR repertoire profiling, the study followed T-cell immune reconstitution in a quantitative way in children after TCRalphabeta/CD19-depleted allogeneic hematopoietic cell transplantation. What the work shows at the level of the full study, not this receptor alone: About two months after transplant, the apparently early recovery of alphabetaT-cell counts reportedly depended on just several hundred clones that had expanded rapidly and came from non-depleted graft cells. In some patients, high TCRbeta diversity at day 60 was attributed to recipient T cells and intrathymic progenitors that had survived conditioning. Over the following months the frequencies of hyperexpanded clones went down, and after one year T-cell counts and TCRbeta diversity were mostly credited to newly produced T cells.

This clonotype was counted at least ten times. Its antigen specificity is not known. Per-base quality was not reported, and no clone a single base away is much larger than it. The sample's treatment or condition label is to be understood as: allogeneic hematopoietic cell transplantation with graft depleted of TCRalphabeta T cells and CD19 B cells. TCRalphabeta/CD19-depleted allogeneic hematopoietic cell grafts were given to the transplant recipients, all of whom were children. The library was built by means of PCR. Sequencing relied on an Illumina HiSeq 2500. Molecular barcoding was employed in the preparation of TCR libraries, with unique molecular identifiers being used to normalize TCRbeta repertoire quantification. The public sequencing data were trimmed at Q25 with fastp and processed into clonotypes with MiXCR by TCRdb, which kept only in-frame beta chains. CDR3 protein duplicates are merged, each entry listing the most common genes and DNA. Present in this sample are roughly 300,000 distinct CDR3 sequences, around 10% of which were seen just once. The top ten clones comprise around 24% of the sample.

The CDR3 holds 12 amino acids from the cysteine to the phenylalanine. Only CDR3 DNA is held: 36 bases, read in frame from base 1. The junction carries 16 bases between V and J, which are trimmed by 10 bases and 9 bases respectively. CDR1 and CDR2 are drawn from the germline V gene: MNHEY, SVGAGI. The chain is assembled from TRBV6-5 and TRBJ1-5, and perhaps TRBD1 as D gene, on 6 matching bases. The receptor was derived from a male patient aged 2 to 9 who had a stem cell transplant for chronic granulomatous disease, so the T cells may come from the graft donor. The sequenced sample was peripheral blood, obtained 180 days after TCRalphabeta/CD19-depleted stem cell transplant. This receptor carries the CDR3 CATKQGVGPQHF. The DNA is TGTGCCACTAAACAGGGTGTAGGGCCCCAGCATTTT.